A single sample is the source of the 15 T cell receptor beta chains below, sequenced in a study of cytomegalovirus exposure and HLA in healthy donors. Primers: 60 Vbeta forward and 13 Jbeta reverse. The repertoire was sequenced with immunoSEQ multiplex PCR; TCRdb's copy has only in-frame clones and lacks some. This listing includes around 74,000 clones. Sequenced input: PBMCs. The receptors shown here come from a man under 40 in good health and CMV-seronegative.

This chain links TRBV4-2 with TRBJ2-3; TRBD2 aligns across 11 bases. The CDR3 is made up of 16 amino acids. Germline CDR1 reads LGHNA; CDR2 reads YNFKEQ. V lost 3 bases to trimming and J lost 1 base; unmatched junction nucleotides: 3. The CDR3 DNA follows: TGTGCCAGCAGCCAGATGGGACTAGCGGGCACAGATACGCAGTATTTT. This encodes CASSQMGLAGTDTQYF.

CDR3 sequence: CASSQNRDRGLVYGYTF. The CDR3, as DNA: TGTGCCAGCAGCCAAAACCGGGACAGGGGGCTCGTCTATGGCTACACCTTC. The rearrangement joins TRBV4-2 to TRBJ1-2, with 12 bases that match TRBD1. CDR1 and CDR2 (germline): LGHNA, YNFKEQ. V gave up 2 bases and J gave up 4 bases; unmatched junction bases: 8. The length of the CDR3 is 17 residues.

The genes are TRBV19 and TRBJ2-7, with TRBD2 matching over 11 bases. There are 16 residues in the CDR3. Germline V CDR1 and CDR2: LNHDA, SQIVND (reference sequence). Trimming took 1 base from V and 5 from J; bases not matched to a gene: 7. The CDR3 region is CASSIVLAGGVDEQYF. As DNA, the CDR3 is TGTGCCAGTAGTATAGTTCTAGCGGGAGGTGTCGACGAGCAGTACTTC.

The gene calls are TRBV11-3 and TRBJ2-7; 7 nucleotides agree with TRBD2. CDR3 length: 14 residues. Germline loops: CDR1 SGHNT, CDR2 YENEEA. The V gene end was trimmed by 3 bases and the J gene end by 4 bases; junction bases not matched to a gene: 6. As DNA, the CDR3 is TGTGCCAGCAGCTTCGGGACTACTTCTTACGAGCAGTACTTC. Encoded protein: CASSFGTTSYEQYF.

J is TRBJ2-7 and V is TRBV28; 8 bases map to TRBD2. With V trimmed by 6 bases and J by 7 bases, 11 bases remained unmatched. This CDR3 spans 14 amino acids. The V gene's germline CDR1 is MDHEN and CDR2 SYDVKM. CDR3 region: CASRNPREAVEQYF. For the CDR3, the DNA is TGTGCCAGCAGAAACCCGCGGGAGGCGGTGGAGCAGTACTTC.

V gene TRBV30 combines with J gene TRBJ2-2; weak D call: TRBD1 (6 bases). The CDR3 has 15 residues. V was trimmed by 3 bases and J by 4 bases, leaving 15 bases between them. CDR1 is GTSNPN and CDR2 is SVGIG in the germline V gene (reference sequence). The CDR3 nucleotides are TGTGCCTGGAGGACTTACAGGGTGGGCACCGGGGAGCTGTTTTTT. Residues: CAWRTYRVGTGELFF.

This chain links TRBV9 with TRBJ1-2, with 9 bases identical to TRBD1. Germline V lookup: CDR1 SGDLS, CDR2 YYNGEE. CDR3 length: 15 amino acids. The trim removed 4 bases at V and 3 bases at J, leaving 7 bases unmatched. The CDR3 region has the DNA TGTGCCAGCAGCACGGGACAGGGAGATGACTATGGCTACACCTTC. This gives the protein CASSTGQGDDYGYTF.

J is TRBJ1-6 and V is TRBV7-9; D possibly corresponds to TRBD1 (5 bases). The V gene lost 8 bases and the J gene lost 7 bases, with 12 bases spanning the gap. CDR3 length: 13 amino acids. Per germline, CDR1 SEHNR and CDR2 FQNEAQ (reference sequence). CDR3 coding DNA: TGTGCCAGCGGCGGGACGGAAAATTCACCCCTCCACTTT. Its protein product is CASGGTENSPLHF.

This chain uses TRBV2 with TRBJ2-3; 12 positions match TRBD2. V lost 8 bases and J lost 3; bases outside the gene matches: 6. From germline, CDR1 is SNHLY and CDR2 FYNNEI. The CDR3 has 15 amino acids. CDR3 sequence reads: CASGSTSGRTDTQYF. CDR3 nucleotides: TGTGCCAGCGGGTCCACTAGCGGGAGGACAGATACGCAGTATTTT.

The chain carries TRBV18 and TRBJ2-1; D may be TRBD2 (6 bases). In germline, CDR1 is KGHSH, CDR2 LQKENI. Trimming took 5 bases from V and 5 from J, leaving 10 bases between them. This CDR3 is built from 13 residues. The CDR3 bases are TGTGCCAGCTCAGGGGGACTTAACAATGAGCAGTTCTTC. Its translation is CASSGGLNNEQFF.

This chain joins TRBV6-6 and TRBJ1-5; D remains unclear. Germline V gene lookup returns CDR1 MNHNY and CDR2 SVGAGI (reference sequence). The CDR3 covers 13 residues. V gave up 2 bases and J gave up 7 bases, with 9 bases separating them. The CDR3 region has the DNA TGTGCCAGCAGTTACATCAGCGTGCAGCCCCAGCATTTT. It yields the protein CASSYISVQPQHF.

The chain is built from TRBV4-1 and TRBJ2-7; 12 bases line up with TRBD2. This CDR3 has 16 residues. V lost 1 base to trimming and J lost 6 bases; unmatched junction nucleotides: 7. Germline-derived CDR1 and CDR2 are MGHRA and YSYEKL. CDR3 coding DNA: TGCGCCAGCAGCCAAGGGCTAGCGGGGGGGCGGACCGAGCAGTACTTC. This gives the protein CASSQGLAGGRTEQYF.

This chain connects TRBV27 to TRBJ2-2, with 9 nucleotides matching TRBD2. Trimming took 3 bases from V and 10 from J; bases not matched to a gene: 18. CDR1 is MNHEY, CDR2 SMNVEV, per germline (reference sequence). This CDR3 contains 18 residues. The CDR3 coding sequence is TGTGCCAGCAGTTTCTCGGGAACGGGTCGCGGGAGGGCCGCGGAGCTGTTTTTT. It is translated as CASSFSGTGRGRAAELFF.

This chain uses TRBV9 with TRBJ2-1; D is unclear. Germline CDR1 reads SGDLS; CDR2 reads YYNGEE. Trimming pared 0 bases from V and 7 bases from J, leaving 11 bases between. CDR3 length: 14 amino acids. The CDR3 nucleotides read TGTGCCAGCAGCGTAGCTTCAGTCCGAAATGAGCAGTTCTTC. Translation: CASSVASVRNEQFF.

The rearrangement links TRBV2 to TRBJ2-7, with no clear D. The germline V and J ends were trimmed by 1 base and 3 bases, with 4 bases remaining between them. The CDR3 runs 12 residues. Germline V gene sequence: CDR1 SNHLY, CDR2 FYNNEI. In DNA form, the CDR3 reads TGTGCCAGCAGTGAAGGTCACTACGAGCAGTACTTC. Translating gives CASSEGHYEQYF.